Sequencing of this T cell receptor (beta chain) was carried out in a study of sequential checkpoint blockade in melanoma. The wider study: Arm A got nivolumab then ipilimumab; arm B the reverse, 1:1.

V lost 6 bases to trimming and J lost 7 bases; unmatched junction nucleotides: 11. This CDR3 is built from 13 residues. The germline V gene has CDR1 SQVTM and CDR2 ANQGSEA. Treatment meaning: randomized to nivolumab then ipilimumab (arm A) or the reverse (arm B). The method was immunoSEQ multiplex PCR; TCRdb's version includes in-frame clones alone and lacks a portion of them. The data hold about 4,800 clones, with 78% observed a single time. This clone was counted between two and nine times. This clonotype was sampled from a human donor with melanoma. This specimen was CD8+ T cells sorted from blood (inferred from file names), taken from a patient given nivolumab and ipilimumab in sequence. The rearrangement uses TRBV29-1 and TRBJ1-2, with 7 bases identical to TRBD1. CDR3 sequence: CSVETGTARGYTF. The CDR3 DNA reads as TGCAGCGTGGAAACCGGGACAGCGCGTGGCTACACCTTC.